This TCR beta chain was identified during a study of blood T cell repertoires in COVID-19. Across the whole study: In each case, the material was cDNA or gDNA derived from T cells, B-cell-depleted T cells, or PBMCs.

Trimming cost V 4 bases and J 0 bases; bases outside gene matches: 5. The CDR3 length is 16 residues. Germline V gene sequence: CDR1 MNHEY, CDR2 SVGAGI. Sequencing used immunoSEQ multiplex PCR; TCRdb keeps in-frame clones, though not all of them. This sample has around 310,000 clones, with roughly 86% found just once. Participants' own reports of clinical history determined their cohort assignment. V usage is TRBV6-5 and J usage is TRBJ2-1; TRBD2 matches at 8 bases. The receptor comes from a woman aged 25 to 45 who had recovered from COVID-19. Material for sequencing was PBMCs or T cells enriched from blood (not recorded which). The CDR3 region has the DNA TGTGCCAGCAGTTCGCGGGGGGCTGCCTCCTACAATGAGCAGTTCTTC. Protein product: CASSSRGAASYNEQFF.